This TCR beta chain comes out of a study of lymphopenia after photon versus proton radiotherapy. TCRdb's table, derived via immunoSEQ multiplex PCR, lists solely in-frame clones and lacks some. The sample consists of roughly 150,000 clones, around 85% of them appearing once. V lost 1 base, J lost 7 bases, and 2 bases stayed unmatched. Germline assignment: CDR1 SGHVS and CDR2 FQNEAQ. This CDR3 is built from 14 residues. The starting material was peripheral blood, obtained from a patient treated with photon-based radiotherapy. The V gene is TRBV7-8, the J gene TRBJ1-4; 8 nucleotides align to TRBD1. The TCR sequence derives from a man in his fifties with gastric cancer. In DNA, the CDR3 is TGTGCCAGCAGCTTAGGACAGGGGTCTGAAAAACTGTTTTTT. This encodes CASSLGQGSEKLFF.